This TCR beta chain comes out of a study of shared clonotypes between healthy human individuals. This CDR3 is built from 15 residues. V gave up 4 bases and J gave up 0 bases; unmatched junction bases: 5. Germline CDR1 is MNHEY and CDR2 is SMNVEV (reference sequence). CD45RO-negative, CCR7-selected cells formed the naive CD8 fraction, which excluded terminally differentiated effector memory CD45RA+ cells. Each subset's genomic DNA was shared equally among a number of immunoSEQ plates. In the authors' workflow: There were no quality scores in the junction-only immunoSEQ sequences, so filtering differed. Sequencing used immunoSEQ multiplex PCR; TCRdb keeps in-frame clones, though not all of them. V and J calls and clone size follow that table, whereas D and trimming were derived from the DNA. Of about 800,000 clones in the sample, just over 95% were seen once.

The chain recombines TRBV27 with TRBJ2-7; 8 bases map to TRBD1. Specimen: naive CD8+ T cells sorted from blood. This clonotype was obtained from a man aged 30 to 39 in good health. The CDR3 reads CASSSRTGYSYEQYF. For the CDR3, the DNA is TGTGCCAGCAGTTCCAGGACAGGGTACTCCTACGAGCAGTACTTC.